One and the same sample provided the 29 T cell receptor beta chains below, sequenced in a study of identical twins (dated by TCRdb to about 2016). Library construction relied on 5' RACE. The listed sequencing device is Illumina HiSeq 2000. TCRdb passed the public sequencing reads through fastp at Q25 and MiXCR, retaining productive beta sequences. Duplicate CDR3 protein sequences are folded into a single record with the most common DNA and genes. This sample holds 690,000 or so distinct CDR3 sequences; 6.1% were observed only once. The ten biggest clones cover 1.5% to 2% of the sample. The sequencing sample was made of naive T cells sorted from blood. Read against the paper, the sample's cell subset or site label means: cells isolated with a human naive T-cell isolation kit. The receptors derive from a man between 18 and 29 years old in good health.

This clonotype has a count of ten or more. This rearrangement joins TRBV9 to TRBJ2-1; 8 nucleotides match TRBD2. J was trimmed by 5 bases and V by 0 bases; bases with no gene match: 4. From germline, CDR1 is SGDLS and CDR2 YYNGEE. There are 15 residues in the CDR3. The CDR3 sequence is CASSVGAGDHNEQFF. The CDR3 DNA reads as TGTGCCAGCAGCGTAGGAGCGGGAGACCACAATGAGCAGTTCTTC. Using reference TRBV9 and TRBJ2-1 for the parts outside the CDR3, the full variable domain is DSGVTQTPKHLITATGQRVTLRCSPRSGDLSVYWYQQSLDQGLQFLIQYYNGEERAKGNILERFSAQQFPDLHSELNLSSLELGDSALYFCASSVGAGDHNEQFFGPGTRLTVL.

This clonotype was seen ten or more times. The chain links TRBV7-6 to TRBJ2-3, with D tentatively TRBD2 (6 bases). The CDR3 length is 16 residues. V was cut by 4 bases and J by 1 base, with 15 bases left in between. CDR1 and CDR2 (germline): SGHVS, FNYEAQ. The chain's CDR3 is CASSSNGRGGTDTQYF. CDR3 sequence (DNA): TGTGCCAGCAGCTCCAACGGTCGCGGGGGCACAGATACGCAGTATTTT.

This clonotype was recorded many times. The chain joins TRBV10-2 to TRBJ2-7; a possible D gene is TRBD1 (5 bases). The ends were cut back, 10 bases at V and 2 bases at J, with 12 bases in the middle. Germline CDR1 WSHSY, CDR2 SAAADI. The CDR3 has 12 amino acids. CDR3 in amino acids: CATTDRAYEQYF. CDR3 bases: TGCGCCACCACCGACAGAGCCTACGAGCAGTACTTC.

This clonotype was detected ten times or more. The CDR3 spells CATSGRLAEGTDEQFF. The CDR3 bases are TGTGCCACCAGCGGACGACTAGCGGAGGGGACGGATGAGCAGTTCTTC. V gene TRBV15 combines with J gene TRBJ2-1, with TRBD2 matching 9 bases. CDR3 length: 16 residues. The germline CDR1 and CDR2 sequences are LNHNV and YYDKDF (reference sequence). Trimming took 5 bases from V and 8 from J; bases not matched to a gene: 13.

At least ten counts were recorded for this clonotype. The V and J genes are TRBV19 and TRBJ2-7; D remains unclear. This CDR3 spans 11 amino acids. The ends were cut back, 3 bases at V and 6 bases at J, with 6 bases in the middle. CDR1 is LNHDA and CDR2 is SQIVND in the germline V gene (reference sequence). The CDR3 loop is CASSMTGEQYF. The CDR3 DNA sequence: TGTGCCAGTAGTATGACGGGCGAGCAGTACTTC.

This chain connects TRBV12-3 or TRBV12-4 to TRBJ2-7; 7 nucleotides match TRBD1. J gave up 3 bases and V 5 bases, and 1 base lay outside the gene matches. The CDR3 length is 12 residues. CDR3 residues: CASSNRGYEQYF. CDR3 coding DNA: TGTGCCAGCAGTAACAGGGGCTACGAGCAGTACTTC.

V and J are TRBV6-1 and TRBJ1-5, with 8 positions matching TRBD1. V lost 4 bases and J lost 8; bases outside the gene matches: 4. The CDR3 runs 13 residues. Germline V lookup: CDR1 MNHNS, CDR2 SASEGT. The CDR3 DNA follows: TGTGCCAGCAGTGCAGGGGGCGTGGAGCCCCAGCATTTT. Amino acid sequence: CASSAGGVEPQHF.

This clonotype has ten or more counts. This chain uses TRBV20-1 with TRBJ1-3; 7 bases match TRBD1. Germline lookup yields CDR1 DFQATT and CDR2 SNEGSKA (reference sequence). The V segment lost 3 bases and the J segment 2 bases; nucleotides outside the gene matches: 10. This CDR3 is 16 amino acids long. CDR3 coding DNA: TGCAGTGCTAGCGGGGTAGGGGGCATAACTGGAAACACCATATATTTT. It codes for CSASGVGGITGNTIYF.

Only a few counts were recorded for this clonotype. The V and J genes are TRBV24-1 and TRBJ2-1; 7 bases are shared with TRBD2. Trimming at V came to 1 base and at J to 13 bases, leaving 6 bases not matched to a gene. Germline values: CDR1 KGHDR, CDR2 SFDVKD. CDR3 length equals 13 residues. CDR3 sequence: CATSDFREGEQFF. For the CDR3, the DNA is TGTGCCACCAGTGATTTTAGGGAGGGTGAACAGTTCTTC.

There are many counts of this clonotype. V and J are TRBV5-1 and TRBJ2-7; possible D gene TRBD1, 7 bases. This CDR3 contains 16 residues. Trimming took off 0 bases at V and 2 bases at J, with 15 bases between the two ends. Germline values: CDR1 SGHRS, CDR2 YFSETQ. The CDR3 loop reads CASSLGLGGGPYEQYV. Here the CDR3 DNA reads TGCGCCAGCAGCTTGGGACTAGGGGGCGGTCCCTACGAGCAGTACGTC.

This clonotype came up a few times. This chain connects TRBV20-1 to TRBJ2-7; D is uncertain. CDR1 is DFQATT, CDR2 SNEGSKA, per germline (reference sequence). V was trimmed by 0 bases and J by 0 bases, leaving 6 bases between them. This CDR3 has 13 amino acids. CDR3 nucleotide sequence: TGCAGTGCTAGAGACTTAAACTCCTACGAGCAGTACGTC. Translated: CSARDLNSYEQYV.

As DNA, the CDR3 is TGCAGTGCTAGGGTCGGAGTTGGCGAGCAGTACTTC. This codes for CSARVGVGEQYF. The V call is TRBV20-1, the J call TRBJ2-7, with no clear D. In germline, CDR1 is DFQATT, CDR2 SNEGSKA (reference sequence). The CDR3 has 12 residues. V dropped 3 bases and J dropped 6 bases, with 12 bases sitting between them.

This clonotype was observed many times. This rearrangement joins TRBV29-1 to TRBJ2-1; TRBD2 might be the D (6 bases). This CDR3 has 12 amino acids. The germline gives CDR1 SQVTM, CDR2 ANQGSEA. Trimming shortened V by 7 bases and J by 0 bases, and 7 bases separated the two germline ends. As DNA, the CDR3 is TGCAGCGCGGGAGACTCCTACAATGAGCAGTTCTTC. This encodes CSAGDSYNEQFF.

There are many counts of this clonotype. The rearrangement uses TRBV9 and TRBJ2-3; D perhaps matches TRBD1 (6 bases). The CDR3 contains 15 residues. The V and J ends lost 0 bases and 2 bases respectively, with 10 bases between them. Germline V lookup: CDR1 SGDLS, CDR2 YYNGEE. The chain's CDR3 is CASSVVQGFTDTQYF. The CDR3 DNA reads TGTGCCAGCAGCGTAGTTCAGGGGTTCACAGATACGCAGTATTTT.

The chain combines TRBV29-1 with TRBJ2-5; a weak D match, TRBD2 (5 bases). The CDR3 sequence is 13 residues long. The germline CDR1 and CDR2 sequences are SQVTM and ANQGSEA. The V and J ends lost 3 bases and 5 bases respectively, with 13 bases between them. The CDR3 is CSVDKSASETQYF. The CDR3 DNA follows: TGCAGCGTTGATAAGTCCGCTAGCGAGACCCAGTACTTC.

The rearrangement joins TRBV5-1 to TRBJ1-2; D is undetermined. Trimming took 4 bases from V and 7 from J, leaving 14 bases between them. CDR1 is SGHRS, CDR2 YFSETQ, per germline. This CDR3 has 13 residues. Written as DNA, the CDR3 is TGCGCCAGCAGCACGGCAGAAATGGCTGGCTACACCTTC. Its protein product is CASSTAEMAGYTF.

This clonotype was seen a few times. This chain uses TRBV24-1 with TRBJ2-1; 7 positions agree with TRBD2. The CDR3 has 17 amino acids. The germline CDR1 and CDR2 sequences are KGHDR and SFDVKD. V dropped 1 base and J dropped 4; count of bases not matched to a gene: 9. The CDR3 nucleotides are TGTGCCACCAGTGATTTTACGGCTAGCGGAAGATACAATGAGCAGTTCTTC. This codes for CATSDFTASGRYNEQFF.

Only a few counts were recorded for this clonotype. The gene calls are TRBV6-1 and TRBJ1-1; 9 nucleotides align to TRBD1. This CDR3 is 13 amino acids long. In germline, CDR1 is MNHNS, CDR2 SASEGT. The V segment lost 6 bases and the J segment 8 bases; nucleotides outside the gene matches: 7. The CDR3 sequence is CASRSTGGEEAFF. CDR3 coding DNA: TGTGCCAGCAGATCCACAGGGGGCGAAGAAGCTTTCTTT.

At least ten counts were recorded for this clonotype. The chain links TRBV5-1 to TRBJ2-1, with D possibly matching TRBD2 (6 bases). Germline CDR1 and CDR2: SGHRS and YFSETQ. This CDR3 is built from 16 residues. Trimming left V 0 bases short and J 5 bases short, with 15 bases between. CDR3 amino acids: CASSLAGGNPNNEQFF. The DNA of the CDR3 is TGCGCCAGCAGCTTGGCTGGAGGGAACCCAAACAATGAGCAGTTCTTC.

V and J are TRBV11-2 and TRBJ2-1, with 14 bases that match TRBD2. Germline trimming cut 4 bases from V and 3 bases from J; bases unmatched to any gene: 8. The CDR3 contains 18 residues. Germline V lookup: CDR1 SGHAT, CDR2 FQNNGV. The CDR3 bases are TGTGCCAGCAGCTCGCCACCTGGACTAGCGGGAGGCTACAATGAGCAGTTCTTC. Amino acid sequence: CASSSPPGLAGGYNEQFF.

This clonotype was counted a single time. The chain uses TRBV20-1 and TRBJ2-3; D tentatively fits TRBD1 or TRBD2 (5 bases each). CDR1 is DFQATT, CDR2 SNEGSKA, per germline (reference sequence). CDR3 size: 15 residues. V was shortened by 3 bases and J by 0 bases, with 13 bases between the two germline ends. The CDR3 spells CSASRLGDSTDTQYF. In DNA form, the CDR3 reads TGCAGTGCTAGCCGTTTGGGGGATAGCACAGATACGCAGTATTTT.

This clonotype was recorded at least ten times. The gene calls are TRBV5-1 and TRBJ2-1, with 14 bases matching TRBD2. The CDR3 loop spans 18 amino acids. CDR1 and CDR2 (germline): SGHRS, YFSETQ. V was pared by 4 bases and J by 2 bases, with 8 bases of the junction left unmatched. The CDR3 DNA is TGCGCCAGCAGCCCCGGACTAGCGGGAGGACTGACCTACAATGAGCAGTTCTTC. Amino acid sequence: CASSPGLAGGLTYNEQFF.

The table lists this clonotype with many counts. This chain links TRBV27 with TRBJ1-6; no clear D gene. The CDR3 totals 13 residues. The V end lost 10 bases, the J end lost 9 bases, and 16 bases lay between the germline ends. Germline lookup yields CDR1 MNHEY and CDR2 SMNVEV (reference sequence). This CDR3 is CATADDMVSPLHF. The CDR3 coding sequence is TGTGCCACCGCGGACGACATGGTTTCACCCCTCCACTTT.

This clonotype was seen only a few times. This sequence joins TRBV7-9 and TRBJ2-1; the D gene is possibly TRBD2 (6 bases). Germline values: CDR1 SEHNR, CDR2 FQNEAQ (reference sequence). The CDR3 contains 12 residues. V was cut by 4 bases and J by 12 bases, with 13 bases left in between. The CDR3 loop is CASSSSRDWQFF. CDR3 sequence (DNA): TGTGCCAGCAGCTCGAGCCGGGACTGGCAGTTCTTC.

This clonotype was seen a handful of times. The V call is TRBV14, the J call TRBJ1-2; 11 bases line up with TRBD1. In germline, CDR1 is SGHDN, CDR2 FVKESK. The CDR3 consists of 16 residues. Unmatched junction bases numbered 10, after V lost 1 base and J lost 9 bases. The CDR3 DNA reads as TGTGCCAGCAGCCAAGTTAGTCGGACAGGGGGCCTGAGCTACACCTTC. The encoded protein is CASSQVSRTGGLSYTF.

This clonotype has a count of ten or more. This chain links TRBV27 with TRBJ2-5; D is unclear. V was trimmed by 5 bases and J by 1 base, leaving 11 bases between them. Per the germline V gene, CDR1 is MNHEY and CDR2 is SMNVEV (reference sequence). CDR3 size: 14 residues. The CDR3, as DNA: TGTGCCAGCAGTCGCCCCGGTTCCCAAGAGACCCAGTACTTC. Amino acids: CASSRPGSQETQYF.

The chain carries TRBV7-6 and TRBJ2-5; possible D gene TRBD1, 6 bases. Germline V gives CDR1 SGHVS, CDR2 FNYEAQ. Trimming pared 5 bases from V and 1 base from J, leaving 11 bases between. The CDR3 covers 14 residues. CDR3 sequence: CASSPSGAQETQYF. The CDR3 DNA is TGTGCCAGCAGCCCGTCAGGGGCCCAAGAGACCCAGTACTTC.

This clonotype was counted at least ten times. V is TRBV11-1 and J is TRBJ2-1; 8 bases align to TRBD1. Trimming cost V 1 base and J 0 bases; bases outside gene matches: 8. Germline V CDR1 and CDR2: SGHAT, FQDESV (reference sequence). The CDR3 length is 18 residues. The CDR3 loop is CASSLERQGPLSYNEQFF. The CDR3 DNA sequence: TGTGCCAGCAGCTTAGAGAGACAGGGGCCCCTCTCCTACAATGAGCAGTTCTTC. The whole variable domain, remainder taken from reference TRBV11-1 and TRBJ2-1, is EAEVAQSPRYKITEKSQAVAFWCDPISGHATLYWYRQILGQGPELLVQFQDESVVDDSQLPKDRFSAERLKGVDSTLKIQPAELGDSAMYLCASSLERQGPLSYNEQFFGPGTRLTVL.

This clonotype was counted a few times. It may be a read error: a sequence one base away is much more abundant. In DNA form, the CDR3 reads TGTGCCAGCAGTTACGACGGCTACGAGCAGTACGTC. The encoded protein is CASSYDGYEQYV. The chain recombines TRBV6-6 with TRBJ2-7; D is ambiguous. Trimming removed 2 bases from V and 3 bases from J, with 5 bases in between. Germline CDR1 is MNHNY and CDR2 is SVGAGI (reference sequence). The CDR3 sequence is 12 residues long.